Listed below are T cell receptor beta chains from one sample, sequenced in a study of CD8 T cells in Susac syndrome. TCRdb called the immunoSEQ multiplex PCR reads again in MiXCR, with one record for every CDR3 protein. This table has about 180,000 distinct CDR3 sequences, roughly 95% appearing once. What was sequenced was CD4+ T cells from PBMCs. The receptors here all came from a human donor with Susac syndrome. Each CDR3 is given with its conserved first and last residue. D genes are given only for firm matches. The size field is filled for only some rows; it gives once, few, many or a size class.

d_call	clone_size	v_call	j_call	cdr3_nt	cdr3_aa
.	.	TRBV4-3	TRBJ2-1	TGCGCCAGCAGCCGATCGACAGAGAGCTCCTACAATGAGCAGTTCTTC	CASSRSTESSYNEQFF
TRBD2	.	TRBV7-7	TRBJ2-5	TGTGCTAGCAGCTCGGGTCGGGGGGGGCAAGAGACCCAGTACTTC	CASSSGRGGQETQYF
.	.	TRBV29-1	TRBJ2-3	TGCAGCGGTGGCGACTCATCGGCTTTCACAGATACGCAGTATTTT	CSGGDSSAFTDTQYF
.	.	TRBV28	TRBJ2-7	TGTGCCAGCAGTTTTAGCCTACAGGATGTCTCCTACGAGCAGTACTTC	CASSFSLQDVSYEQYF
TRBD2	.	TRBV28	TRBJ2-4	TGTGCCAGCAACCTAAGCGGGAGGAAGAACATTCAGTACTTC	CASNLSGRKNIQYF
.	.	TRBV15	TRBJ1-2	TGTGCCACCAGCAGTGGATGGGATTCTAACTATGGCTACACCTTC	CATSSGWDSNYGYTF
.	.	TRBV15	TRBJ2-1	TGTGCCACCAGCAGACAACCGGGACCCCTATCCTACAATGAGCAGTTCTTC	CATSRQPGPLSYNEQFF
.	.	TRBV29-1	TRBJ1-2	TGCAGCGTTGCCTATCTATCTGGCTACACCTTC	CSVAYLSGYTF
.	.	TRBV29-1	TRBJ2-5	TGCAGCGCCAAGGAAGAGACCCAGTACTTC	CSAKEETQYF
.	.	TRBV30	TRBJ1-1	TGTGCCTGGAGTCCCCATCGTGGTCGGGACCGAGGTGAAGCTTTCTTT	CAWSPHRGRDRGEAFF
.	.	TRBV30	TRBJ2-4	TGTGCCTGGAGTACGGGAAATACCAAAAACATTCAGTACTTC	CAWSTGNTKNIQYF
TRBD2	.	TRBV6-5	TRBJ2-2	TGTGCCAGCAGACTAGCGGGAGAAACCGGGGAGCTGTTTTTT	CASRLAGETGELFF
.	.	TRBV20-1	TRBJ2-5	TGCAGTGTACAGGGAGTGGAGACCCAGTACTTC	CSVQGVETQYF
.	.	TRBV3-1	TRBJ2-1	TGTGCCAGCAGCGAACTACTACCCAATGAGCAGTTCTTC	CASSELLPNEQFF
.	.	TRBV9	TRBJ2-2	TGTGCCAGCAGCTCCGGAACCGGGACACCTAACACCGGGGAGCTGTTTTTT	CASSSGTGTPNTGELFF
.	few	TRBV28	TRBJ2-1	TGTGCCAGCAGTTTGGGGAGTGAGCAGTTCTTC	CASSLGSEQFF
.	.	TRBV18	TRBJ2-5	TGTGCCAGCTCACCACAGGGTTTTAGGGAGACCCAGTACTTC	CASSPQGFRETQYF
TRBD2	.	TRBV30	TRBJ2-1	TGTGCCGGAAGACTAGCGGGAGGCTACAATGAGCAGTTCTTC	CAGRLAGGYNEQFF
.	.	TRBV30	TRBJ1-4	TGTGCCTGGAAGGACGTTCCCAGGGGCAAACTGTTTTTT	CAWKDVPRGKLFF
.	once	TRBV6-2/TRBV6-3	TRBJ2-6	TGTGCCAGCAGCCGACTTATGGGGGCCAACGTCCTGACTTTC	CASSRLMGANVLTF
.	.	TRBV20-1	TRBJ1-2	TGCAGGTACCCAACGGACGGGGACTACACCTTC	CRYPTDGDYTF
TRBD1	.	TRBV29-1	TRBJ1-2	TGCAGCGTGGCCGGGACAGGGTTTCAGGGCTACACCTTC	CSVAGTGFQGYTF
.	.	TRBV18	TRBJ2-1	TGTGCCAGCTCACCACCCTTAAAATTCGATGAGCAGTTCTTC	CASSPPLKFDEQFF
TRBD1	.	TRBV3-1	TRBJ2-2	TGTGCCAGCAGCCGCCGGGACAGGGTCCTCACCGGGGAGCTGTTTTTT	CASSRRDRVLTGELFF
TRBD2	.	TRBV5-1	TRBJ2-3	TGCGCCAGCAGCTTACTAGCGGGGGCCAATACGCAGTATTTT	CASSLLAGANTQYF
.	.	TRBV9	TRBJ2-1	TGTGCCAGCAGTCAGAGCTCCTACAATGAGCAGTTCTTC	CASSQSSYNEQFF
.	.	TRBV30	TRBJ2-3	TGTGCCTGGAATCCTAACACAGATACGCAGTATTTT	CAWNPNTDTQYF
TRBD1	.	TRBV9	TRBJ1-1	TGTGCCAGCAGCCCACGGGACAGGGGAACGGACACTGAAGCTTTCTTT	CASSPRDRGTDTEAFF
TRBD2	.	TRBV20-1	TRBJ2-7	TGCAGTGCTAGCATACTAGCGGGCGCCACCTACGAGCAGTACTTC	CSASILAGATYEQYF
TRBD1	.	TRBV28	TRBJ2-6	TGTGCCAGCAGTTTAGCCCCCACAGGGGGCTTCGGGGCCAACGTCCTGACTTTC	CASSLAPTGGFGANVLTF
.	.	TRBV18	TRBJ2-1	TGTGCCAGCTCCCCAGGGGGACTAATCAATGAGCAGTTCTTC	CASSPGGLINEQFF
TRBD1	.	TRBV28	TRBJ2-7	TGTGCCAGCAGTTCCCAACAGGGGTTAGGGGGCGAGCAGTACTTC	CASSSQQGLGGEQYF
.	.	TRBV5-1	TRBJ2-1	TGCGCCAGCAGTTCCTCGGGCCAACGACCCTACAATGAGCAGTTCTTC	CASSSSGQRPYNEQFF
.	.	TRBV11-2	TRBJ2-1	TGTGCCAGCCGGAGGACTTCTGACAATGAGCAGTTCTTC	CASRRTSDNEQFF
TRBD1	.	TRBV12-3/TRBV12-4	TRBJ2-5	TGTGCCAGCAGTTTAAACAGGGGATGGGAGACCCAGTACTTC	CASSLNRGWETQYF
.	.	TRBV4-1	TRBJ2-2	TGCGCCAGCAGCCCCCCTCCCGCGTCCCGGACAATGAACACCGGGGAGCTGTTTTTT	CASSPPPASRTMNTGELFF
.	.	TRBV5-1	TRBJ2-6	TGCGCCAGCAGCTTCGAAGGTGGGGCCAACGTCCTGACTTTC	CASSFEGGANVLTF
TRBD1	once	TRBV20-1	TRBJ1-4	TGCAGTGCGCTGACAGGGTCCCTTAATGAAAAACTGTTTTTT	CSALTGSLNEKLFF
.	once	TRBV28	TRBJ1-2	TGTGCCAGCAGCTGGGGCGCCGACTTTTATGGCTACACCTTC	CASSWGADFYGYTF
TRBD2	.	TRBV2	TRBJ2-1	TGTGCCAGCAGGAGGACTAGCGGGAGGTTTAGCGATGAGCAGTTCTTC	CASRRTSGRFSDEQFF
.	.	TRBV29-1	TRBJ1-2	TGCAGCGTTATTGGCGGGGGCGATGGCTACACCTTC	CSVIGGGDGYTF
.	.	TRBV5-4	TRBJ2-6	TGTGCCAGCAGCTTGGTTCGGGTCTCTGGGGCCAACGTCCTGACTTTC	CASSLVRVSGANVLTF
.	once	TRBV15	TRBJ2-7	TGTGCCACCAGCAGAGATCTAGGGACCTACGAGCAGTACTTC	CATSRDLGTYEQYF
.	once	TRBV24-1	TRBJ1-5	TGTGCCATTCAGGGGACGTTAAATCAGCCCCAGCATTTT	CAIQGTLNQPQHF
.	.	TRBV24-1	TRBJ2-3	TGTGCCACCAGTGACTTCGCGACAGATACGCAGTATTTT	CATSDFATDTQYF
.	.	TRBV12-3/TRBV12-4	TRBJ2-2	TGTGCCAGCAGTGACCTTAGGGGGGCGAACACCGGGGAGCTGTTTTTT	CASSDLRGANTGELFF
.	.	TRBV29-1	TRBJ1-1	TGCAGCGTTGGACCTTACAGGGCTCACACTGAAGCTTTCTTT	CSVGPYRAHTEAFF
TRBD1	.	TRBV3-1	TRBJ1-1	TGTGCCAGCAGGCGCTTTGGGGACAGGTGGATCACTGAAGCTTTCTTT	CASRRFGDRWITEAFF
TRBD2	once	TRBV9	TRBJ2-1	TGTGCCAGCAGCCCGGGGACTAGCGAACACAATGAGCAGTTCTTC	CASSPGTSEHNEQFF
TRBD1	.	TRBV28	TRBJ1-5	TGTGCCAGCAGCTTTACAGGGGGACGGCCCCAGCATTTT	CASSFTGGRPQHF
TRBD2	.	TRBV4-2	TRBJ2-5	TGTGCCAGCAGCCAAGATGGACGCGGGAGTGAGACCCAGTACTTC	CASSQDGRGSETQYF
.	.	TRBV20-1	TRBJ1-5	TGCAGTGCTAGAGATAGGATCGGGTACGGCAGGGAGTTAGTGAATCAGCCCCAGCATTTT	CSARDRIGYGRELVNQPQHF
.	.	TRBV21-1	TRBJ1-2	TGTGCCAGCAGCAAAGCAGGACAGGGTACCAAAGGCTACACCTTC	CASSKAGQGTKGYTF
.	.	TRBV5-1	TRBJ2-5	TGCGCCAGCAGCTTGGCCCCGGCCCAGGAGACCCAGTACTTC	CASSLAPAQETQYF
.	.	TRBV9	TRBJ2-7	TGTGCCAGCAGCGTAGTAGACAGCACCTACGAGCAGTACTTC	CASSVVDSTYEQYF
.	.	TRBV18	TRBJ1-6	TGTGCCAGCTCACCATCGCAGGGGAATTCACCCCTCCACTTT	CASSPSQGNSPLHF
TRBD2	.	TRBV7-9	TRBJ2-7	TGTGCCAGCAGCCCCTCGGCGGGAGAAGGTGCGCAGTACTTC	CASSPSAGEGAQYF
.	once	TRBV6-5	TRBJ1-2	TGTGCCAGCAGTCTGGACGGGCCCTATGGCTACACCTTC	CASSLDGPYGYTF